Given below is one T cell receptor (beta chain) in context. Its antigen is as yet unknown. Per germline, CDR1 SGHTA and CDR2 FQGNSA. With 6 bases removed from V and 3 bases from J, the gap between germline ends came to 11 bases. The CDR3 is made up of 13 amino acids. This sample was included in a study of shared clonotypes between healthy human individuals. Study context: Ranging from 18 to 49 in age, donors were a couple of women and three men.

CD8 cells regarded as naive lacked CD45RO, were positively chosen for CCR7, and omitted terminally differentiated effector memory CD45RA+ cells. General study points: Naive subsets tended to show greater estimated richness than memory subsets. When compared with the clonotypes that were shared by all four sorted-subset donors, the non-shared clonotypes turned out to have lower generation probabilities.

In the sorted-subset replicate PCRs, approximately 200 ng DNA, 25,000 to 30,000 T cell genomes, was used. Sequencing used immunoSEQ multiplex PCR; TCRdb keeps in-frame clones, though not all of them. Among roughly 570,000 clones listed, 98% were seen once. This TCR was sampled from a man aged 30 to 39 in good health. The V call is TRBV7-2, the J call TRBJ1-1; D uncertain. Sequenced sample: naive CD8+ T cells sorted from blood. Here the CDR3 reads CASSTGVDTEAFF. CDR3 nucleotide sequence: TGTGCCAGCAGTACCGGGGTCGACACTGAAGCTTTCTTT.